This T cell receptor beta chain was documented in a study of beta chain features in type 1 diabetes. Study-level results: Type 1 diabetes patients had fewer VDJ junction insertions and more deletions.

This clone appeared a few times. Its antigen is undetermined. Sorted cells reached over 95% purity in every population. The CDR3 is 15 amino acids. The V gene's germline CDR1 is MNHEY and CDR2 SMNVEV (reference sequence). J gave up 4 bases and V 6 bases, and 8 bases lay outside the gene matches. cDNA synthesis used the whole RNA isolate, giving expressed TCRB sequences. An average approximately 3.5 million reads came from naive, central memory and regulatory T cell samples. Assay: immunoSEQ multiplex PCR; the TCRdb copy retains only in-frame clones and omits some. Altogether approximately 380,000 clones are present, more than 13% being singletons, with the ten largest covering roughly 0.017%.

The V and J genes are TRBV27 and TRBJ1-5; 8 nucleotides agree with TRBD1. Specimen: naive CD4+ T cells from blood. This receptor was taken from a woman under 30 in good health. CDR3 coding DNA: TGTGCCAGCAGCGACAGGGGTTCGGGGAATCAGCCCCAGCATTTT. Translation: CASSDRGSGNQPQHF.